This T cell receptor (beta chain) was found in a study of blood T cell repertoires in COVID-19. Study overall: Nucleic acid was either cDNA or gDNA, and it came from T cells, B-cell-depleted T cells, or PBMCs.

This CDR3 comprises 10 residues. Germline assignment: CDR1 SNHLY and CDR2 FYNNEI. V lost 10 bases and J lost 7, with 11 bases in between. The protocol was immunoSEQ multiplex PCR, while the TCRdb copy is restricted to in-frame clones and leaves out a portion. The profile shows roughly 170,000 clones, around 72% of them singletons. The receptor was derived from a woman aged 80 or older with acute or convalescent COVID-19. The source material was peripheral blood. This chain connects TRBV2 to TRBJ2-7; D gene unclear. The CDR3 DNA reads TGTGCCACCGGCCCTAGTGAGCAGTACTTC. Protein sequence: CATGPSEQYF.